This TCR beta chain comes out of a study of T cells in Graves' hyperthyroidism and ophthalmopathy. General study points: Most clonotypes that expanded in the thyroid above 0.001 also showed up in blood.

RNA transcripts served as the template for amplifying TCR beta CDR3 regions. HTBI primers were the set used in a first-round RT-PCR of the TCR CDR3. TCRdb ran MiXCR on the multiplex PCR reads and lists one entry per CDR3 protein. The data contain around 250,000 distinct CDR3 sequences, 13% to 15% of them singletons. The germline V gene has CDR1 MDHEN and CDR2 SYDVKM. CDR3 size: 15 residues. Trimming removed 7 bases from V and 6 bases from J; junction bases left unmatched: 11. In its sample, this clonotype was seen many times. The antigen is not known. A read error is possible here, since a much larger clone lies one base away.

The chain is built from TRBV28 and TRBJ2-1; 8 positions match TRBD2. Material for sequencing was blood. This sequence originates from a middle-aged woman with Graves' hyperthyroidism that later progressed to Graves' ophthalmopathy. The CDR3 reads CASTHSETSANEQFF. As DNA, the CDR3 is TGTGCCAGCACCCACTCCGAGACTAGCGCCAATGAGCAGTTCTTC. The entire variable domain, with the rest obtained from reference TRBV28 and TRBJ2-1, is as follows: DVKVTQSSRYLVKRTGEKVFLECVQDMDHENMFWYRQDPGLGLRLIYFSYDVKMKEKGDIPEGYSVSREKKERFSLILESASTNQTSMYLCASTHSETSANEQFFGPGTRLTVL.